The 26 T cell receptor beta chains presented below share a single source sample, sequenced in a study of vaccination effects on CD4 cells after COVID-19 (dated by TCRdb to 2022 to 2024). Libraries were made using the immunoSEQ multiplex PCR assay. TCRdb mirrors the immuneACCESS table, restricted to in-frame sequences. Some clones are absent from its copies; in checked studies, under half trace to an unresolved V gene, and the reason for the others is unknown. Here the sample has about 65,000 clones; approximately 76% occur a single time. Approximately 2.8% of the sample rests with the top ten. In the ViraFEST assay, PBMC were stimulated with viral peptide pools, and TCR sequencing was then used to find antigen-specific CD4+ T cell clonotypes based on their expansion. After less than 13 days of culture, CD4+ T cells were isolated with the EasySep CD4+ T cell isolation kit. Negative nucleocapsid antibody results before and after vaccination confirmed that the healthy vaccine recipients had no prior SARS-CoV-2 infection.

The antigens these receptors bind are not known. The material sequenced was CD4+ T cells from PBMCs cultured with HCoV-NL63 spike peptides, taken before COVID-19 vaccination. What the cell subset or site label conveys for this sample: HCoV-NL63 spike overlapping peptide pool stimulation. The receptors come from a human donor who received a COVID-19 vaccine.

A few counts support this clone. This chain connects TRBV28 to TRBJ1-5; D is unclear. The germline V gene has CDR1 MDHEN and CDR2 SYDVKM. The V and J ends lost 4 bases and 7 bases respectively, with 14 bases between them. This CDR3 region has 14 residues. The DNA for the CDR3 is TGTGCCAGCAGTTCTGTCGCAGAAAACCAGCCCCAGCATTTT. Protein: CASSSVAENQPQHF.

The rearrangement links TRBV6-5 to TRBJ2-5, with TRBD1 matching 7 bases. CDR1 and CDR2 (germline): MNHEY, SVGAGI. The V gene end was trimmed by 4 bases and the J gene end by 5 bases; junction bases not matched to a gene: 7. The CDR3 runs 14 residues. In DNA, the CDR3 is TGTGCCAGCAGTTGGGACAGAGGGTTGGAGACCCAGTACTTC. Its protein is CASSWDRGLETQYF.

This chain joins TRBV6-5 and TRBJ1-5; the D gene is possibly TRBD1 (6 bases). The CDR3 spans 15 residues. Between the trimmed V and J ends, which lost 5 bases and 1 base, there was a span of 12 bases. Germline values: CDR1 MNHEY, CDR2 SVGAGI. CDR3 in amino acids: CASSPRGRSNQPQHF. The CDR3 DNA follows: TGTGCCAGCAGTCCCAGGGGTCGGAGCAATCAGCCCCAGCATTTT.

This chain links TRBV29-1 with TRBJ1-5; D possibly corresponds to TRBD1 (5 bases). This CDR3 spans 13 amino acids. The germline V gene has CDR1 SQVTM and CDR2 ANQGSEA. Trimming stripped 6 bases from V and 6 bases from J, with 15 bases between. CDR3 bases: TGCAGCGTAGAGTTTCCAGGGAGTCAGCCCCAGCATTTT. It specifies CSVEFPGSQPQHF.

The chain joins TRBV7-2 to TRBJ2-7; the D is unclear. CDR1 is SGHTA and CDR2 is FQGNSA in the germline V gene. V was cut by 1 base and J by 2 bases, with 9 bases left in between. The CDR3 loop spans 14 amino acids. As DNA, the CDR3 is TGTGCCAGCAGCTTAGACGGCATGACCTACGAGCAGTACGTC. Its translation: CASSLDGMTYEQYV.

V usage is TRBV5-1 and J usage is TRBJ2-5; D may correspond to TRBD1 or TRBD2 (5 bases each). Trimming removed 1 base at V and 5 bases at J, with 18 bases between. CDR3 length equals 16 residues. The V gene's germline CDR1 is SGHRS and CDR2 YFSETQ. Written as DNA, the CDR3 is TGCGCCAGCAGCTTGTTTCGGGGCAACCTCCGGGAGACCCAGTACTTC. Translating gives CASSLFRGNLRETQYF.

The CDR3 loop is CASRVGQQETQYF. The CDR3 coding sequence is TGTGCCAGCAGAGTAGGACAACAAGAGACCCAGTACTTC. This sequence joins TRBV28 and TRBJ2-5, with a possible D match to TRBD1 (5 bases). The ends were cut back, 6 bases at V and 2 bases at J, with 10 bases in the middle. There are 13 residues in the CDR3. The V gene's germline CDR1 is MDHEN and CDR2 SYDVKM.

The rearrangement joins TRBV4-1 to TRBJ2-3; D tentatively fits TRBD1 or TRBD2 (7 bases each). This CDR3 comprises 17 residues. V lost 4 bases, J lost 4 bases, and 21 bases lay in between. Germline assignment: CDR1 MGHRA and CDR2 YSYEKL. The chain's CDR3 is CASSRRGGLGGADTQYF. Written as DNA, the CDR3 is TGCGCCAGCAGCCGCAGGGGGGGACTCGGCGGTGCAGATACGCAGTATTTT.

The CDR3 bases are TGTGCCAGCAGCTTAGTTGGCAACCAAGAGACCCAGTACTTC. It translates to CASSLVGNQETQYF. The chain has TRBV7-2 and TRBJ2-5; D unclear. Deletions cut 1 base from V and 0 bases from J, with 6 bases between. The length of the CDR3 is 14 residues. Germline CDR1 is SGHTA and CDR2 is FQGNSA. Supplemented by reference TRBV7-2 and TRBJ2-5, the full variable domain reads GAGVSQSPSNKVTEKGKDVELRCDPISGHTALYWYRQSLGQGLEFLIYFQGNSAPDKSGLPSDRFSAERTGGSVSTLTIQRTQQEDSAVYLCASSLVGNQETQYFGPGTRLLVL.

For the CDR3, the DNA is TGTGCCATCAGTGAGTCGGGCAGCCACCATGGCTACACCTTC. This codes for CAISESGSHHGYTF. The V gene is TRBV10-3, the J gene TRBJ1-2; no firm D call. The V gene's germline CDR1 is ENHRY and CDR2 SYGVKD. V was pared by 0 bases and J by 6 bases, with 11 bases between. The CDR3 is 14 residues long.

J is TRBJ2-1 and V is TRBV7-2, with a tentative D call TRBD1 (5 bases). The CDR3 loop spans 15 amino acids. Germline values: CDR1 SGHTA, CDR2 FQGNSA. Between the trimmed V and J ends, which lost 6 bases and 0 bases, there was a span of 12 bases. CDR3 nucleotide sequence: TGTGCCAGCAGTCAAGGACATCTCTCCTACAATGAGCAGTTCTTC. Its translation is CASSQGHLSYNEQFF.

The chain links TRBV28 to TRBJ1-3; 10 bases match TRBD1. Germline V lookup: CDR1 MDHEN, CDR2 SYDVKM. The J segment lost 8 bases and the V segment lost 7 bases, leaving 5 bases of the junction unmatched. CDR3 length equals 13 residues. CDR3 nucleotide sequence: TGTGCCAGCATGACAGGGGGCGTTTACACCATATATTTT. It specifies CASMTGGVYTIYF.

CDR3 loop: CAISESRGGTPSTDTQYF. CDR3 coding DNA: TGTGCCATCAGTGAGTCCAGGGGTGGGACACCTAGCACAGATACGCAGTATTTT. The chain employs TRBV10-3 and TRBJ2-3; perhaps TRBD1 as D (6 bases). This CDR3 is built from 18 residues. Germline V gene data show CDR1 as ENHRY and CDR2 as SYGVKD. The V and J ends lost 0 bases and 0 bases respectively, with 16 bases between them.

This chain uses TRBV7-2 with TRBJ1-2, with no clear D. With 5 bases removed from V and 4 bases from J, the gap between germline ends came to 11 bases. Germline V gives CDR1 SGHTA, CDR2 FQGNSA. This CDR3 comprises 13 residues. CDR3 protein: CASSQQRSYGYTF. The CDR3 DNA is TGTGCCAGCAGCCAGCAGCGATCCTATGGCTACACCTTC.

This clone occurred a few times. The gene calls are TRBV15 and TRBJ1-6, with 7 bases fitting TRBD1. The junction had 8 bases not matched to a gene; V was cut back by 2 bases and J by 4 bases. Germline CDR1 LNHNV, CDR2 YYDKDF (reference sequence). The CDR3 contains 17 residues. The CDR3 here is CATSRLIGTEYNSPLHF. As DNA, the CDR3 is TGTGCCACCAGCAGATTAATAGGGACAGAGTATAATTCACCCCTCCACTTT.

The genes are TRBV9 and TRBJ1-4; D gene ambiguous. Germline loops: CDR1 SGDLS, CDR2 YYNGEE. This CDR3 contains 16 residues. Between the trimmed V and J ends, which lost 0 bases and 3 bases, there was a span of 12 bases. CDR3 residues: CASSVGSHFANEKLFF. CDR3 sequence (DNA): TGTGCCAGCAGCGTAGGATCGCATTTCGCTAATGAAAAACTGTTTTTT.

The chain carries TRBV27 and TRBJ2-4, with unresolved D. Germline values: CDR1 MNHEY, CDR2 SMNVEV (reference sequence). The V end lost 5 bases, the J end lost 0 bases, and 14 bases lay between the germline ends. CDR3 length: 16 residues. Here the CDR3 reads CASSPIHRIAKNIQYF. Written as DNA, the CDR3 is TGTGCCAGCAGTCCGATCCACAGAATAGCCAAAAACATTCAGTACTTC.

V gene TRBV29-1 combines with J gene TRBJ1-1, with no clear D. The germline V gene encodes CDR1 SQVTM and CDR2 ANQGSEA. V lost 6 bases, J lost 4 bases, and 9 bases lay in between. This CDR3 region has 11 residues. Written as DNA, the CDR3 is TGCAGCGTCCCGTCGGGCACTGAAGCTTTCTTT. This gives the protein CSVPSGTEAFF.

The chain is built from TRBV3-1 (or the pseudogene TRBV3-2) and TRBJ1-1; 8 bases match TRBD1. The ends lost 0 bases at V and 1 base at J; junction bases unmatched: 16. Germline V lookup: CDR1 LGHDT, CDR2 YNNKEL (reference sequence). The CDR3 is 20 residues long. For the CDR3, the DNA is TGTGCCAGCAGCCAAGATAAAGTACGGACAGGGACCGGCTGGAACACTGAAGCTTTCTTT. Residues: CASSQDKVRTGTGWNTEAFF.

This sequence joins TRBV11-1 and TRBJ1-6, with D perhaps TRBD1 (6 bases). The CDR3 has 16 residues. The germline V and J ends were trimmed by 1 base and 3 bases, with 10 bases remaining between them. From germline, CDR1 is SGHAT and CDR2 FQDESV (reference sequence). The CDR3 nucleotides read TGTGCCAGCAGCTTAGTCGCCAGGGGCTATAATTCACCCCTCCACTTT. Amino acids: CASSLVARGYNSPLHF.

This clone was counted once. J is TRBJ1-2 and V is TRBV2, with a possible D match to TRBD1 (5 bases). V was clipped by 5 bases and J by 3 bases, with 10 bases between them. Germline V CDR1 and CDR2: SNHLY, FYNNEI. This CDR3 contains 13 residues. CDR3 nucleotides: TGTGCCAGCAGTTCGGGGCATTACTATGGCTACACCTTC. Translated, it gives CASSSGHYYGYTF. The whole variable domain, remainder taken from reference TRBV2 and TRBJ1-2, is EPEVTQTPSHQVTQMGQEVILRCVPISNHLYFYWYRQILGQKVEFLVSFYNNEISEKSEIFDDQFSVERPDGSNFTLKIRSTKLEDSAMYFCASSSGHYYGYTFGSGTRLTVV.

J is TRBJ1-2 and V is TRBV7-2; maybe TRBD1 (5 bases). Germline assignment: CDR1 SGHTA and CDR2 FQGNSA. Trimming removed 2 bases at V and 3 bases at J, with 10 bases between. The CDR3 has 14 amino acids. The CDR3 region is CASSLSGFDYGYTF. The CDR3 DNA reads as TGTGCCAGCAGCTTATCAGGGTTCGACTATGGCTACACCTTC. Looking up the rest from reference TRBV7-2 and TRBJ1-2 gives the full variable domain: GAGVSQSPSNKVTEKGKDVELRCDPISGHTALYWYRQSLGQGLEFLIYFQGNSAPDKSGLPSDRFSAERTGGSVSTLTIQRTQQEDSAVYLCASSLSGFDYGYTFGSGTRLTVV.

V gene TRBV18 combines with J gene TRBJ1-5, with a weak D call TRBD1 (6 bases). V lost 4 bases and J 2 bases, leaving 12 bases between the germline ends. Germline CDR1 and CDR2: KGHSH and LQKENI. The CDR3 has 15 residues. In nucleotides, the CDR3 is TGTGCCAGCTCACTTGGGGGCAAGGGCAATCAGCCCCAGCATTTT. Its protein product is CASSLGGKGNQPQHF. Looking up the rest from reference TRBV18 and TRBJ1-5 gives the full variable domain: NAGVMQNPRHLVRRRGQEARLRCSPMKGHSHVYWYRQLPEEGLKFMVYLQKENIIDESGMPKERFSAEFPKEGPSILRIQQVVRGDSAAYFCASSLGGKGNQPQHFGDGTRLSIL.

The rearrangement links TRBV2 to TRBJ2-5; D possibly matches TRBD1 or TRBD2 (5 bases each). The germline V gene encodes CDR1 SNHLY and CDR2 FYNNEI. V lost 8 bases and J 4 bases, leaving 17 bases between the germline ends. CDR3 length equals 14 residues. The CDR3 loop is CASFRDGSGETQYF. The CDR3 coding sequence is TGTGCCAGCTTTAGGGACGGGTCCGGAGAGACCCAGTACTTC.

This clone was observed a few times. The chain recombines TRBV25-1 with TRBJ1-2, with 9 bases identical to TRBD1. CDR1 and CDR2 from the germline V gene are MGHDK and SYGVNS. The CDR3 is 15 residues long. The J segment lost 4 bases and the V segment lost 6 bases, leaving 9 bases of the junction unmatched. In nucleotides, the CDR3 is TGTGCCAGCAGCGAGGAGGGACAGGGCGGCTATGGCTACACCTTC. This gives the protein CASSEEGQGGYGYTF.

V and J are TRBV9 and TRBJ2-1, with D uncertain. The V gene's germline CDR1 is SGDLS and CDR2 YYNGEE. The CDR3 runs to 14 residues. The V end lost 3 bases, the J end lost 4 bases, and 11 bases lay between the germline ends. The CDR3 protein is CASSAGSEYNEQFF. CDR3 DNA: TGTGCCAGCAGCGCCGGGTCCGAATACAATGAGCAGTTCTTC. Drawing the rest from reference TRBV9 and TRBJ2-1, the complete variable domain is DSGVTQTPKHLITATGQRVTLRCSPRSGDLSVYWYQQSLDQGLQFLIQYYNGEERAKGNILERFSAQQFPDLHSELNLSSLELGDSALYFCASSAGSEYNEQFFGPGTRLTVL.